This T cell receptor (beta chain) was sequenced during a study of CD8+ T cells in alopecia areata. At the level of the study: Treated patients received severity scores based on the percentage of scalp area affected.

Treatment in this sample: oral pan-JAK inhibitor, 5-10 mg twice daily. Alopecia areata patients had lesional scalp punch biopsies and peripheral blood taken from them. RNA, once extracted, was reverse transcribed into cDNA for use as the sequencing template. Here immunoSEQ multiplex PCR was the method, and the copy in TCRdb shows in-frame clones only, minus some. The table lists about 220,000 clones, under 75% of them singletons. V gave up 3 bases and J gave up 1 base, with 13 bases separating them. Germline V gives CDR1 KGHSH, CDR2 LQKENI. The length of the CDR3 is 15 residues. The rearrangement links TRBV18 to TRBJ2-7; D is perhaps TRBD1 (6 bases). This material consisted of CD4+ T cells sorted from blood, taken at week 4, from a patient treated with tofacitinib. This sequence was found in a human donor with alopecia areata. CDR3 sequence (DNA): TGTGCCAGCTCACCGACAGGCCCTCCGTCCTACGAGCAGTACTTC. Its translation is CASSPTGPPSYEQYF.